This TCR beta chain is drawn from a study of radiotherapy plus CTLA-4 blockade in lung cancer. The table came from immunoSEQ multiplex PCR; TCRdb's copy has only in-frame clones and leaves some out. The sample consists of roughly 100,000 clones, approximately 80% of them appearing once. Study-level points and caveats: Peripheral blood showed expansion of tumor-derived TCR clones after radiotherapy and ipilimumab.

Enrolled patients, whose metastatic non-small-cell lung cancer was chemo-refractory, received focal radiation plus CTLA-4 blockade with ipilimumab. For this clone: The antigen remains undetermined.

The receptor comes from a human donor with non-small cell lung cancer that progressed on radiotherapy plus ipilimumab. This specimen consisted of peripheral blood, obtained from a patient treated with radiotherapy plus ipilimumab.

The CDR3 sequence: CASSIRPTDQETQYF. In nucleotides, the CDR3 is TGTGCCAGCAGCATACGACCGACAGACCAAGAGACCCAGTACTTC. V usage is TRBV5-6 and J usage is TRBJ2-5, with a tentative D call TRBD1 (5 bases). V was cut by 4 bases and J by 0 bases, with 13 bases left in between. CDR3 length: 15 residues. Germline V gene sequence: CDR1 SGHDT, CDR2 YYEEEE.